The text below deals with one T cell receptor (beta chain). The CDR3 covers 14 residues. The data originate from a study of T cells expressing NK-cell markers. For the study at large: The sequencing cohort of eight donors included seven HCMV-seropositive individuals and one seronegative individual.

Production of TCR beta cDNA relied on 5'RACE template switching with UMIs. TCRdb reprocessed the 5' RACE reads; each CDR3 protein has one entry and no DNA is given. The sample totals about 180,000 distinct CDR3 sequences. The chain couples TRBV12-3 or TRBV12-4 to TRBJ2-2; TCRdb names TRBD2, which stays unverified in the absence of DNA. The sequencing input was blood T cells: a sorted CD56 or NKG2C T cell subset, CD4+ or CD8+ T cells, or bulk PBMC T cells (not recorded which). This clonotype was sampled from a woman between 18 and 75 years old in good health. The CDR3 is CASSLGGGVGELFF.